The 24 T cell receptor gamma chains below come from one sample, sequenced in a study of gamma-delta chains in newborns, infants, children. TCRdb made new clone calls on the reads using CATT. The data hold some 1,400 gamma-chain clones, with approximately 3% observed a single time. Sequenced material: blood. These receptor sequences come from a child who was a newborn, infant or young child, either healthy, febrile or measles-vaccinated (not recorded which).

This clone was counted a few times. The chain employs TRGV9 and TRGJP. Per the germline V gene, CDR1 is GITISATS and CDR2 is ISYDGTV (reference sequence). This CDR3 is built from 18 residues. J was trimmed by 5 bases and V by 3 bases; bases with no gene match: 10. CDR3 sequence: CALWEPHPKELGKKIKVF. The CDR3 region has the DNA TGTGCCTTGTGGGAGCCCCATCCTAAAGAGTTGGGCAAAAAAATCAAGGTATTT.

This clone was observed a handful of times. The same CDR3 also results from other DNA sequences found in this sample. CDR3: CALWEVQRELGKKIKVF. CDR3 nucleotide sequence: TGTGCCTTGTGGGAGGTGCAAAGGGAGTTGGGCAAAAAAATCAAGGTATTT. The J gene is TRGJP, the V gene TRGV9. With V trimmed by 0 bases and J by 7 bases, 6 bases remained unmatched. The CDR3 contains 17 residues. CDR1 and CDR2 (germline): GITISATS, ISYDGTV (reference sequence).

This clone was counted a few times. A read error is the likely source, as a far larger clone sits one nucleotide away. The same CDR3 can be traced to other DNA sequences in this sample. This chain connects TRGV9 to TRGJ1 or TRGJ2. Per germline, CDR1 GITISATS and CDR2 ISYDGTV (reference sequence). The CDR3 is 14 residues long. The DNA for the CDR3 is TGTGCCTTGTGGGAGGTGCAATTCTGTTATAAGAAACTATTT. Its protein is CALWEVQFCYKKLF.

Only a few counts were recorded for this clone. A read error likely explains this, since a far larger clone differs by one base. V and J are TRGV4 and TRGJ1 or TRGJ2. CDR3 length: 11 residues. Germline V gives CDR1 EGSTGY, CDR2 YDSYTSSV. As DNA, the CDR3 is TGTGCCACCGGGGATTATTATAAGAAACTCTTT. It is translated as CATGDYYKKLF.

This clone ranks as large. This chain connects TRGV9 to TRGJ1 or TRGJ2. J lost 5 bases, V lost 0 bases, and 1 base had no gene match. From germline, CDR1 is GITISATS and CDR2 ISYDGTV (reference sequence). The CDR3 sequence is 12 residues long. For the CDR3, the DNA is TGTGCCTTGTGGGAGGTGGATTATAAGAAACTCTTT. It codes for CALWEVDYKKLF.

In its sample, this clone was seen a few times. It may be a read error: a sequence one base away is much more abundant. The same CDR3 is also encoded by other DNA sequences in this sample. The chain recombines TRGV5 with TRGJ1 or TRGJ2. The V gene's germline CDR1 is VINAFY and CDR2 YDVSNSKD. The V and J ends lost 0 bases and 7 bases, in that order; junction bases with no gene match: 6. This CDR3 is built from 13 residues. The CDR3 DNA reads as TGTGCCACCTGGGACAGGCCCTGCTATAAGAAACTCTTT. Amino acid sequence: CATWDRPCYKKLF.

For this clone: This may come from a read error, since a much larger clone is one base off. The sample has other DNA sequences that encode this CDR3 too. The chain has TRGV9 and TRGJ1 or TRGJ2. Per germline, CDR1 GITISATS and CDR2 ISYDGTV (reference sequence). This CDR3 spans 13 amino acids. The CDR3 loop reads CALWEAGTYKKLF. The CDR3 DNA sequence: TGTGCATTGTGGGAGGCGGGGACTTATAAGAAACTCTTT.

This clone was detected only a few times. This may stem from a read error, because a much larger clone lies one nucleotide away. The same CDR3 can be traced to other DNA sequences in this sample. V is TRGV4 and J is TRGJP1. The CDR3 contains 11 residues. Germline loops: CDR1 EGSTGY, CDR2 YDSYTSSV. V gave up 9 bases and J gave up 8 bases; unmatched junction bases: 6. CDR3 in DNA: TGTGCCACCGGCACCGGTTGGTTCAAGATATTT. Residues: CATGTGWFKIF.

This clone is medium-sized in the sample. This sample includes further DNA sequences coding for the same CDR3. The CDR3 coding sequence is TGTGCCTTGTGGGAGGTGGTGTTGGGCAAAAAAATCAAGGTATTT. This encodes CALWEVVLGKKIKVF. V and J are TRGV9 and TRGJP. CDR3 size: 15 residues. Losses at the gene ends were 0 bases for V and 9 bases for J; bases not matched to a gene: 2. Germline V gene lookup returns CDR1 GITISATS and CDR2 ISYDGTV (reference sequence).

Turning to this clone: The junction differs from germline at one of its ends, possibly a read error. Distinct nucleotide sequences in the sample also encode this CDR3. The chain uses TRGV9 and TRGJP. CDR1 and CDR2 from the germline V gene are GITISATS and ISYDGTV (reference sequence). This CDR3 is 12 amino acids long. CDR3 region: CALWLGKKIKVF. CDR3 sequence (DNA): TGCGCCTTGTGGTTGGGCAAAAAAATCAAGGTATTT.

As concerns this clone: A read error may be the cause here, since a much bigger clone is one base away. Additional DNA sequences in this sample encode the identical CDR3. This chain uses TRGV9 with TRGJP. Trimming cost V 0 bases and J 11 bases; bases outside gene matches: 1. The CDR3 has 14 residues. Germline V gene sequence: CDR1 GITISATS, CDR2 ISYDGTV (reference sequence). CDR3 sequence: CALWEVLGKKIKVF. DNA of the CDR3: TGTGCCTTGTGGGAGGTGCTGGGCAAAAAAATCAAGGTATTT.

As concerns this clone: This DNA's translation and the protein TCRdb lists, from a much larger clone, do not match at residue 10, likely due to a read error; the protein shown is translated from the DNA. Other DNA sequences in the sample encode the same CDR3. This sequence joins TRGV9 and TRGJP. The CDR3 contains 16 residues. CDR1 and CDR2 from the germline V gene are GITISATS and ISYDGTV (reference sequence). This CDR3 reads CALWEVGELDKKIKVF. The CDR3 bases are TGTGCCTTGTGGGAGGTCGGAGAGTTGGACAAAAAAATCAAGGTATTT.

This clone was counted between two and nine times. The protein TCRdb gives is from a much larger clone and does not agree with this DNA's translation at residue 13, likely a read error; the protein shown here comes from the DNA. V is TRGV9 and J is TRGJP. Germline V lookup: CDR1 GITISATS, CDR2 ISYDGTV (reference sequence). The CDR3 sequence is 15 residues long. CDR3 region: CALWEVKLGKKIEVF. CDR3 coding DNA: TGTGCCTTGTGGGAGGTAAAGTTGGGCAAAAAAATCGAGGTATTT.

This clone ranks as large. The sample has other DNA sequences that encode this CDR3 too. This chain connects TRGV9 to TRGJP. The CDR3 has 16 amino acids. Germline V CDR1 and CDR2: GITISATS, ISYDGTV (reference sequence). With 2 bases clipped from V and 4 bases from J, the junction kept 2 bases outside the gene matches. CDR3 protein: CALWEGQELGKKIKVF. In DNA, the CDR3 is TGTGCCTTGTGGGAGGGACAAGAGTTGGGCAAAAAAATCAAGGTATTT.

As to this clone: With a much larger clone just one base away, this may be a read error. The CDR3 here is CATWDRRYKKLF. The CDR3 nucleotides are TGTGCCACCTGGGACAGGCGCTATAAGAAGCTCTTT. The chain employs TRGV5 and TRGJ1 or TRGJ2. The germline V gene encodes CDR1 VINAFY and CDR2 YDVSNSKD. CDR3 length: 12 residues.

This clone is classed as medium-sized. The same CDR3 is also encoded by other DNA sequences in this sample. The V gene is TRGV9, the J gene TRGJP. The germline gives CDR1 GITISATS, CDR2 ISYDGTV (reference sequence). J lost 11 bases, V lost 1 base, and 2 bases had no gene match. The CDR3 runs 14 residues. CDR3 nucleotide sequence: TGTGCCTTGTGGGAGGTTCTGGGCAAAAAAATCAAGGTATTT. As protein: CALWEVLGKKIKVF.

This clone has only a few counts. A read error is possible here, since a much larger clone lies one base away. The chain recombines TRGV2 with TRGJ1 or TRGJ2. The CDR3 is 12 amino acids. The germline V gene encodes CDR1 EGSNGY and CDR2 YDSYNSKV. CDR3 coding DNA: TGTGCCACCTGGGACGGGAGGGATAATAAACTCTTT. Translated: CATWDGRDNKLF.

This clone is medium-sized by share. J is TRGJP and V is TRGV9. The CDR3 runs 15 residues. The germline V gene has CDR1 GITISATS and CDR2 ISYDGTV (reference sequence). V was clipped by 1 base and J by 11 bases; unmatched bases: 5. As DNA, the CDR3 is TGTGCCTTGTGGGAGGTTTCGATGGGCAAAAAAATCAAGGTATTT. Translating gives CALWEVSMGKKIKVF.

This clone counts as medium-sized (0.01 to 0.1%). In the same sample, other DNA sequences code for this CDR3. This rearrangement joins TRGV4 to TRGJP2. The CDR3 extends over 16 amino acids. V shed 1 base, J shed 2 bases, and the junction held 7 bases outside the gene matches. Germline V gene data show CDR1 as EGSTGY and CDR2 as YDSYTSSV. The CDR3 is CATWDGKGSSDWIKTF. Here the CDR3 DNA reads TGTGCCACCTGGGATGGAAAGGGGAGTAGTGATTGGATCAAGACGTTT.

This clone counts as large. The rearrangement links TRGV3 to TRGJ1 or TRGJ2. The CDR3 loop spans 12 amino acids. The germline V gene has CDR1 VTNTFY and CDR2 YDVSTARD (reference sequence). V lost 0 bases to trimming and J lost 7 bases; unmatched junction nucleotides: 3. The DNA for the CDR3 is TGTGCCACCTGGGACAGGGGATATAAGAAACTCTTT. It encodes CATWDRGYKKLF.

In regard to this clone: The translation of this DNA and the TCRdb protein of a much larger clone differ at residue 6, probably owing to a read error; the protein shown here is translated from the DNA. J is TRGJP and V is TRGV9. This CDR3 comprises 16 residues. Per the germline V gene, CDR1 is GITISATS and CDR2 is ISYDGTV (reference sequence). V was pared by 2 bases and J by 7 bases, with 5 bases of the junction left unmatched. This CDR3 is CALWEGGELGKKIKVF. The CDR3 coding sequence is TGTGCCTTGTGGGAGGGGGGGGAGTTGGGCAAAAAAATCAAGGTATTT.

CDR3 nucleotide sequence: TGTGCCTTGTGGGAGGCGCTTTCGCAAGAGTTGGGCAAAAAAATCAAGGTATTT. Translated: CALWEALSQELGKKIKVF. The V and J genes are TRGV9 and TRGJP. In germline, CDR1 is GITISATS, CDR2 ISYDGTV (reference sequence). V trimming: 2 bases; J trimming: 3 bases; junction bases outside the gene matches: 7. CDR3 size: 18 residues.

Sample share makes this clone medium-sized. Distinct nucleotide sequences in the sample also encode this CDR3. The gene calls are TRGV9 and TRGJP. Looked up from germline, CDR1 is GITISATS and CDR2 is ISYDGTV (reference sequence). The CDR3 contains 17 residues. V lost 3 bases and J lost 7; bases outside the gene matches: 9. The CDR3 nucleotides are TGTGCCTTGTGGGAGTCGAAGGTGGAGTTGGGCAAAAAAATCAAGGTATTT. Its translation is CALWESKVELGKKIKVF.

This clone was recorded a few times. A much larger clone lies one base from this, so it may be a read error. The chain is built from TRGV9 and TRGJ1 or TRGJ2. The CDR3 spans 11 residues. V shed 0 bases and J 12 bases; nucleotides not matched to a gene: 5. Looked up from germline, CDR1 is GITISATS and CDR2 is ISYDGTV (reference sequence). This chain's CDR3 is CALWEVQRKLF. The CDR3 DNA is TGTGCCTTGTGGGAGGTGCAAAGGAAACTCTTT.